Each of the 8 T cell receptor beta chains below was sequenced from the same sample in a study of blood T cell repertoires in COVID-19. Repertoires were generated with immunoSEQ multiplex PCR, while TCRdb's copy carries only in-frame clones and drops some. The sample holds roughly 200,000 clones, more than 80% seen once. The sample was peripheral blood. Source of these receptors: a woman aged 60 to 75 with acute or convalescent COVID-19.

The chain couples TRBV15 to TRBJ2-6, with 9 bases matching TRBD1. CDR1 is LNHNV and CDR2 is YYDKDF in the germline V gene (reference sequence). The CDR3 runs 18 residues. Germline trimming cut 2 bases from V and 1 base from J; bases unmatched to any gene: 6. The CDR3 loop reads CATSRSGTGRSGANVLTF. For the CDR3, the DNA is TGTGCCACCAGCAGATCCGGGACAGGGCGTTCTGGGGCCAACGTCCTGACTTTC. The entire variable domain, with the rest obtained from reference TRBV15 and TRBJ2-6, is as follows: DAMVIQNPRYQVTQFGKPVTLSCSQTLNHNVMYWYQQKSSQAPKLLFHYYDKDFNNEADTPDNFQSRRPNTSFCFLDIRSPGLGDTAMYLCATSRSGTGRSGANVLTFGAGSRLTVL.

This CDR3 is CASSLPRTLANYGYTF. The CDR3, as DNA: TGTGCCAGCAGCCTCCCGCGGACTTTAGCTAACTATGGCTACACCTTC. This chain connects TRBV21-1 to TRBJ1-2. TRBV21-1 constitutes a pseudogene. This CDR3 is 16 amino acids long.

The chain joins TRBV7-9 to TRBJ2-3, with D perhaps TRBD2 (6 bases). V lost 5 bases, J lost 1 base, and 19 bases lay in between. The CDR3 loop spans 17 amino acids. The germline V gene encodes CDR1 SEHNR and CDR2 FQNEAQ (reference sequence). The CDR3: CASSPFSGSGGTDTQYF. The DNA of the CDR3 is TGTGCCAGCAGCCCATTCTCCGGGAGTGGGGGCACAGATACGCAGTATTTT.

This chain joins TRBV5-1 and TRBJ2-7, with 9 bases that match TRBD2. Germline V CDR1 and CDR2: SGHRS, YFSETQ. This CDR3 is built from 13 residues. V lost 0 bases and J lost 7; bases outside the gene matches: 2. The CDR3 nucleotides are TGCGCCAGCAGCTTGGCCAGCGGGGGGGAGCAGTACGTC. Residues: CASSLASGGEQYV.

V is TRBV6-1 and J is TRBJ1-1, with D possibly matching TRBD1 (5 bases). Germline V CDR1 and CDR2: MNHNS, SASEGT. Trimming took off 2 bases at V and 3 bases at J, with 7 bases between the two ends. The CDR3 has 13 amino acids. The CDR3 region is CASSEQGYTEAFF. CDR3 sequence (DNA): TGTGCCAGCAGTGAACAGGGTTACACTGAAGCTTTCTTT.

The rearrangement joins TRBV27 to TRBJ2-2; 10 bases are shared with TRBD2. This CDR3 comprises 17 residues. Germline loops: CDR1 MNHEY, CDR2 SMNVEV (reference sequence). Trimming cost V 10 bases and J 4 bases; bases outside gene matches: 15. DNA for the CDR3: TGTGCCACCGCCGGGACTAGCGTTCCCCGGGTCACCGGGGAGCTGTTTTTT. It codes for CATAGTSVPRVTGELFF.

There are a few counts of this clone. The genes are TRBV4-1 and TRBJ2-7, with TRBD1 identical over 9 bases. Germline CDR1 and CDR2: MGHRA and YSYEKL. The CDR3 totals 16 residues. Germline trimming cut 5 bases from V and 3 bases from J; bases unmatched to any gene: 11. The CDR3 sequence: CASSSRDRVRIYEQYF. CDR3 sequence (DNA): TGCGCCAGCAGCAGCCGGGACAGGGTAAGAATCTACGAGCAGTACTTC.

The chain joins TRBV5-1 to TRBJ1-2; D perhaps matches TRBD1 (6 bases). The germline V gene has CDR1 SGHRS and CDR2 YFSETQ. Trimming removed 1 base at V and 7 bases at J, with 17 bases between. The CDR3 consists of 15 residues. CDR3 in DNA: TGCGCCAGCAGCTTGTTCTGGGGGCGTGAGTCTGGCTACACCTTC. It is translated as CASSLFWGRESGYTF.